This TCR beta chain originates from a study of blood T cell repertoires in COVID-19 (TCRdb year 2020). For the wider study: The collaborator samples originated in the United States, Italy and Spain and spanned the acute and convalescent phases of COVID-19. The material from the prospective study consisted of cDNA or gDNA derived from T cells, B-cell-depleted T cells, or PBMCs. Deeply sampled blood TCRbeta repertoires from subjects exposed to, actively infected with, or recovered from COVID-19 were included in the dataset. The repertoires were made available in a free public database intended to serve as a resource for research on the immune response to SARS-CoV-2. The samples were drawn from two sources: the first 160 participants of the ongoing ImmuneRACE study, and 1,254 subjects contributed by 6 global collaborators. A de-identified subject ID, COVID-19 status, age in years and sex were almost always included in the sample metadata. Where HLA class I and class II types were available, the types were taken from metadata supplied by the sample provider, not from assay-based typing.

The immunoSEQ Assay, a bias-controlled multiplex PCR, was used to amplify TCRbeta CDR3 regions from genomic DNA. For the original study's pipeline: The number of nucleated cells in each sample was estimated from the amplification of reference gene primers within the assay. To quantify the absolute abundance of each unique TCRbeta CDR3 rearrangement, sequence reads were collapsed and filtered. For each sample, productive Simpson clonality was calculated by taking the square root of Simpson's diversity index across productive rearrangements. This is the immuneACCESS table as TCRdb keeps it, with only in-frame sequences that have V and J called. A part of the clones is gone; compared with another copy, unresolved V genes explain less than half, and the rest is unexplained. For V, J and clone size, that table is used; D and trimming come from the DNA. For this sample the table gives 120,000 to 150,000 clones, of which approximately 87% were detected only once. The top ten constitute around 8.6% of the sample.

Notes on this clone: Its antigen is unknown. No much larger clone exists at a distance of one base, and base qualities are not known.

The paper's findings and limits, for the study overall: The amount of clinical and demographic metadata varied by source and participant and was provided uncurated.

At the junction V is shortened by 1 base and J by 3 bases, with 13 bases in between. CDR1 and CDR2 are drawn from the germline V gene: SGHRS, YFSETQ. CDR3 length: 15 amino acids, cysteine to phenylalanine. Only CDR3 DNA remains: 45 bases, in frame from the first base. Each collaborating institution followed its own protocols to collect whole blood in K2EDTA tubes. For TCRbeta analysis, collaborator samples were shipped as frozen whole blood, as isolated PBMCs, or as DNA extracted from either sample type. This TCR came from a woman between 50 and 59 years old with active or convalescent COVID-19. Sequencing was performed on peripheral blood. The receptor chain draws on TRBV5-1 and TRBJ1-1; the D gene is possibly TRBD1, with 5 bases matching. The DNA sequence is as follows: TGCGCCAGCAGCTTGTATCCCCGGGGGGACACTGAAGCTTTCTTT. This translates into CASSLYPRGDTEAFF.